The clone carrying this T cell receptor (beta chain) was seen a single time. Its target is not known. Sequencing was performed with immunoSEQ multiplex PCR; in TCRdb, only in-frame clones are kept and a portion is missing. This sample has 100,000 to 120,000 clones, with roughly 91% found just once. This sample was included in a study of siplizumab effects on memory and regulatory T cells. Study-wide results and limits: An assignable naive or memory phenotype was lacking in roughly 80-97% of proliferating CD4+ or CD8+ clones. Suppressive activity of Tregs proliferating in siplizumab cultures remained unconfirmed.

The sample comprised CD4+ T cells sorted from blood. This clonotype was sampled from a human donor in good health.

The CDR3 DNA sequence: TGTGCCAGCAGCTTAGGGCCCGGAGCCAGCGAAAAACTGTTTTTT. It specifies CASSLGPGASEKLFF. The rearrangement joins TRBV7-3 to TRBJ1-4, with D uncertain. The CDR3 is 15 residues long. With 2 bases removed from V and 8 bases from J, the gap between germline ends came to 15 bases. Germline V gene sequence: CDR1 SGHTA, CDR2 FQGTGA.